This TCR beta chain was recovered during a study of type 1 and type 2 diabetes patients. A remark on this clonotype: A much larger clone is a single base away; this may be a read error.

Amplification started from genomic DNA. A primer set of 30 forward and 13 reverse primers amplified the CDR3. TCRdb redid the calling of the multiplex PCR reads with MiXCR, one entry per CDR3 protein. The table has 270,000 or so distinct CDR3 sequences, roughly 50% seen once. From germline, CDR1 is GTSNPN and CDR2 SVGIG (reference sequence). The CDR3 spans 13 residues. V lost 2 bases and J 5 bases, leaving 13 bases between the germline ends. The origin of this receptor is a young man with type 2 diabetes. The rearrangement uses TRBV30 and TRBJ2-7; maybe TRBD2 (6 bases). Material: peripheral blood mononuclear cells (PBMCs). The CDR3 DNA sequence: TGTGCCTGGAGTTTAGCGGCAACCCACGAGCAGTACTTC. This translates into CAWSLAATHEQYF. Using reference TRBV30 and TRBJ2-7 for the parts outside the CDR3, the full variable domain is SQTIHQWPATLVQPVGSPLSLECTVEGTSNPNLYWYRQAAGRGLQLLFYSVGIGQISSEVPQNLSASRPQDRQFILSSKKLLLSDSGFYLCAWSLAATHEQYFGPGTRLTVT.